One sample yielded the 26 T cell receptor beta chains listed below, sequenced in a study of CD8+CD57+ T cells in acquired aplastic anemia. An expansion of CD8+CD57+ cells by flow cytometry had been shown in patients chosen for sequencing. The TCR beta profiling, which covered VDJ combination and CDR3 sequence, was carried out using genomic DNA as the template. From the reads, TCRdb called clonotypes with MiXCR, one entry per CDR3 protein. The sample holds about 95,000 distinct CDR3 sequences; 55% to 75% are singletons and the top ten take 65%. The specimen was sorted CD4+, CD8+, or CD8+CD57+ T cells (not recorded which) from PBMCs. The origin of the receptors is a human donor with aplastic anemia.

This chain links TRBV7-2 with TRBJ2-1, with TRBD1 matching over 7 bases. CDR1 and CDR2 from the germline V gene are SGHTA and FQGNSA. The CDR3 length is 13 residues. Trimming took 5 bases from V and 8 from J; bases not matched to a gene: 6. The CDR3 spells CASSPGTAYEQFF. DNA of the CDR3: TGTGCCAGCAGCCCCGGGACAGCTTATGAGCAGTTCTTC.

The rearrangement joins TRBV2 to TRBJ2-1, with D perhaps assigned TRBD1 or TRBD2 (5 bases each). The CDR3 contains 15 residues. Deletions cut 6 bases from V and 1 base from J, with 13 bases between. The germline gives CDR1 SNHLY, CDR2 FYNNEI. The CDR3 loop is CASSQGPGSYNEQFF. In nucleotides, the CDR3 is TGTGCCAGCAGCCAGGGACCCGGGTCCTACAATGAGCAGTTCTTC.

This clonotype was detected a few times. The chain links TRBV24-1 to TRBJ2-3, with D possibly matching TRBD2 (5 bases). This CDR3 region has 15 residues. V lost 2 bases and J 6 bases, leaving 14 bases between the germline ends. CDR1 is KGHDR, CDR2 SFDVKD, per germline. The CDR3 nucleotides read TGTGCCACCAGTGATTCCCTGGGAGTGGGGGATACGCAGTATTTT. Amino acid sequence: CATSDSLGVGDTQYF.

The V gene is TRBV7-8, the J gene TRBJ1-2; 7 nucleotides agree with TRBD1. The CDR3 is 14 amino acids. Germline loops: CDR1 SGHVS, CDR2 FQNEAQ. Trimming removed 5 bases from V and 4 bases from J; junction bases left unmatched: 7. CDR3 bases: TGTGCCAGCAGCCCTCCGGGGACAGCCTATGGCTACACCTTC. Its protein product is CASSPPGTAYGYTF.

Here the CDR3 DNA reads TGTGCCAGCAGCGACGGGCAGGCGAACACTGAAGCTTTCTTT. Translated: CASSDGQANTEAFF. The rearrangement links TRBV10-3 to TRBJ1-1; D is unclear. The CDR3 has 14 amino acids. Germline V CDR1 and CDR2: ENHRY, SYGVKD. V lost 10 bases, J lost 1 base, and 16 bases lay in between.

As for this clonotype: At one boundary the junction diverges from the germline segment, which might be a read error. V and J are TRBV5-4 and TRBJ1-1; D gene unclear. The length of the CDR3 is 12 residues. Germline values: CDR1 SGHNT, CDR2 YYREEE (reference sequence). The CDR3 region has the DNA TGTGCCAGCAGCTTGGGAGACACCGAAGCTTTCTTT. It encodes CASSLGDTEAFF.

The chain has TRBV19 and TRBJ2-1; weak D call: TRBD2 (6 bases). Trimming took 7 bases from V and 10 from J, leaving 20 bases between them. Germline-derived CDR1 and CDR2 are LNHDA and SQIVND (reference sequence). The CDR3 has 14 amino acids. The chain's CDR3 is CASTVQAGLGEQFF. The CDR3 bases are TGTGCCAGTACTGTCCAGGCGGGGTTGGGGGAGCAGTTCTTC. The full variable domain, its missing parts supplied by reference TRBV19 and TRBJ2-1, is DGGITQSPKYLFRKEGQNVTLSCEQNLNHDAMYWYRQDPGQGLRLIYYSQIVNDFQKGDIAEGYSVSREKKESFPLTVTSAQKNPTAFYLCASTVQAGLGEQFFGPGTRLTVL.

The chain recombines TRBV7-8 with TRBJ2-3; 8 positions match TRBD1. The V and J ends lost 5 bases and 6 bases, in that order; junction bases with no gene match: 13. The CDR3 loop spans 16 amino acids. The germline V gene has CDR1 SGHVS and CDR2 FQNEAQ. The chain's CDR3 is CASSTAGTGLQDTQYF. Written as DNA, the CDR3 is TGTGCCAGCAGCACCGCCGGGACAGGATTACAGGATACGCAGTATTTT.

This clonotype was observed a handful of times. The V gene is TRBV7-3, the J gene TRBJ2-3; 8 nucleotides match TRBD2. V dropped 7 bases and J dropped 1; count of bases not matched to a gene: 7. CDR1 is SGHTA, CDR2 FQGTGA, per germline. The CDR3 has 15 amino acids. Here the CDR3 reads CASTSTSGRTDTQYF. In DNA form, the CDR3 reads TGTGCCAGCACCTCTACTAGCGGACGCACAGATACGCAGTATTTT.

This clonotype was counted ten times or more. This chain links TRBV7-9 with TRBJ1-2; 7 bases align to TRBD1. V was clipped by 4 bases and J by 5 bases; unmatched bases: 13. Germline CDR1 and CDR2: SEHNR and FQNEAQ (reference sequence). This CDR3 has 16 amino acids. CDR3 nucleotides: TGTGCCAGCAGCTCCTACAGGGGAGATGGCGCTTATGGCTACACCTTC. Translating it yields CASSSYRGDGAYGYTF. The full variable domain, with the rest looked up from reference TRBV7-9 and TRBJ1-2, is DTGVSQNPRHKITKRGQNVTFRCDPISEHNRLYWYRQTLGQGPEFLTYFQNEAQLEKSRLLSDRFSAERPKGSFSTLEIQRTEQGDSAMYLCASSSYRGDGAYGYTFGSGTRLTVV.

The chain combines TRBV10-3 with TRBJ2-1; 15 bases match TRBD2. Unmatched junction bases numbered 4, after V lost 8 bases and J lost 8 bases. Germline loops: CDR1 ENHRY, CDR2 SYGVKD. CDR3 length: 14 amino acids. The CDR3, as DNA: TGTGCCATCGCTGGACTAGCGGGGGGGCATGAGCAGTTCTTC. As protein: CAIAGLAGGHEQFF.

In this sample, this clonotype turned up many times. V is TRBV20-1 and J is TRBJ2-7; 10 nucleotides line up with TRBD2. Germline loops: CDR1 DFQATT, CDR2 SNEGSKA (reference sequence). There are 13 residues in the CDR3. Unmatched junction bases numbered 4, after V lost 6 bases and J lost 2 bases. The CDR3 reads CSAPGTSAYEQYF. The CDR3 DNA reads TGCAGTGCCCCCGGGACTAGCGCCTACGAGCAGTACTTC.

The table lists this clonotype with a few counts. CDR3 region: CASSQDRKETQYF. In DNA, the CDR3 is TGTGCCAGCAGCCAGGACAGGAAAGAGACCCAGTACTTC. V usage is TRBV5-6 and J usage is TRBJ2-5; 7 bases line up with TRBD1. The CDR3 spans 13 residues. CDR1 and CDR2 from the germline V gene are SGHDT and YYEEEE. V was clipped by 4 bases and J by 3 bases; unmatched bases: 3. Full variable domain (rest looked up from reference TRBV5-6 and TRBJ2-5): DAGVTQSPTHLIKTRGQQVTLRCSPKSGHDTVSWYQQALGQGPQFIFQYYEEEERQRGNFPDRFSGHQFPNYSSELNVNALLLGDSALYLCASSQDRKETQYFGPGTRLLVL.

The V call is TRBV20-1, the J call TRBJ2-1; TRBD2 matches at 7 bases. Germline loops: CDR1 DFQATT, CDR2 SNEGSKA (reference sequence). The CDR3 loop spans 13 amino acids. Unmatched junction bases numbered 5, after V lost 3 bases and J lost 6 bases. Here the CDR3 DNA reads TGCAGTGCTAGCGACCGGACTAGCAATGAGCAGTTCTTC. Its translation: CSASDRTSNEQFF.

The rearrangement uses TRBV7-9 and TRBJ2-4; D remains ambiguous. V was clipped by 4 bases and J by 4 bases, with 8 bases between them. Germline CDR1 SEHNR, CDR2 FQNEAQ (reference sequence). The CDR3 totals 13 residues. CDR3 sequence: CASSSDEKNIQYF. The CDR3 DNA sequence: TGTGCCAGCAGCTCCGACGAGAAAAACATTCAGTACTTC.

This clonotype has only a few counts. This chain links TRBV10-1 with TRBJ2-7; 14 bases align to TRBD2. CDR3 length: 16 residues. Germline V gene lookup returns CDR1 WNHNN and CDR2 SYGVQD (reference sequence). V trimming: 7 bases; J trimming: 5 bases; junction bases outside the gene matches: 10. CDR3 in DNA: TGCGCCAGCATCGGGACTAGCGGGGGAGCGAGGAACGAGCAGTACTTC. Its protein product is CASIGTSGGARNEQYF.

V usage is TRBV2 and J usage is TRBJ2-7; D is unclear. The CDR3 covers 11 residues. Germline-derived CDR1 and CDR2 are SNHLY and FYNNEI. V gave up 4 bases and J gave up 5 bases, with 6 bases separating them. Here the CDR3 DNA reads TGTGCCAGCAGTGGACACGACGAGCAGTACTTC. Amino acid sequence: CASSGHDEQYF.

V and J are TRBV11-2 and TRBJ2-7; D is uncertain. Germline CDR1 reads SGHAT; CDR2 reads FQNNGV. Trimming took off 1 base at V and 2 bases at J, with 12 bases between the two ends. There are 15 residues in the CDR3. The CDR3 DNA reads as TGTGCCAGCAGCTTAGTGCCAGATTCTACCTACGAGCAGTACTTC. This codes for CASSLVPDSTYEQYF.

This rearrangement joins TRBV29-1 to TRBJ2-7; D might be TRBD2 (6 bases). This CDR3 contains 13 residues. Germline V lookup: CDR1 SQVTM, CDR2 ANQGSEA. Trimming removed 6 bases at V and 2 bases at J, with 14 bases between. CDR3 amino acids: CSVVGGHTYEQYF. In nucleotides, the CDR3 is TGCAGCGTCGTGGGAGGACACACCTACGAGCAGTACTTC.

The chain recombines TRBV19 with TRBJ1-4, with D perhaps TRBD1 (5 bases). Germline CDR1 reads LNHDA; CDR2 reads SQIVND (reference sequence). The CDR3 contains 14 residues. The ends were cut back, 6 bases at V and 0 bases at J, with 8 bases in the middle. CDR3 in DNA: TGTGCCAGTAGCCAGACAGCAACTAATGAAAAACTGTTTTTT. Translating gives CASSQTATNEKLFF.

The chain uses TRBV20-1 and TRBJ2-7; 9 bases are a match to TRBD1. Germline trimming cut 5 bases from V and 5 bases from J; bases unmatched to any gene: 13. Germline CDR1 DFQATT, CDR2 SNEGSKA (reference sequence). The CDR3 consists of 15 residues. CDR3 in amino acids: CSAETGTGRIHEQYF. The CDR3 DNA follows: TGCAGTGCTGAGACGGGGACAGGGAGGATCCACGAGCAGTACTTC.

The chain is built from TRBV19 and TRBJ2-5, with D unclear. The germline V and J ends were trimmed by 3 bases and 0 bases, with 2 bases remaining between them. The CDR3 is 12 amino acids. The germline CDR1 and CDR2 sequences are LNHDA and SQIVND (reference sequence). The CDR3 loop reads CASSMYQETQYF. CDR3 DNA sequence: TGTGCCAGTAGTATGTACCAAGAGACCCAGTACTTC. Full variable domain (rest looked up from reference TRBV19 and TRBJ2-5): DGGITQSPKYLFRKEGQNVTLSCEQNLNHDAMYWYRQDPGQGLRLIYYSQIVNDFQKGDIAEGYSVSREKKESFPLTVTSAQKNPTAFYLCASSMYQETQYFGPGTRLLVL.

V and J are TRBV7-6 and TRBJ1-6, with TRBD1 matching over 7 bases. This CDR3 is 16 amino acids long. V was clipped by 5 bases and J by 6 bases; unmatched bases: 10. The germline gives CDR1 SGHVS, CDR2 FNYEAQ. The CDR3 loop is CASSPTPDRTNSPLHF. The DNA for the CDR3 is TGTGCCAGCAGCCCAACCCCGGACAGGACTAATTCACCCCTCCACTTT.

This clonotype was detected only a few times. The CDR3 nucleotides are TGCAGTGCTAGTGTCGGACCTTACGAGCAGTACTTC. Translating it yields CSASVGPYEQYF. The chain recombines TRBV20-1 with TRBJ2-7; D not certain. The CDR3 is 12 amino acids. Trimming removed 3 bases at V and 4 bases at J, with 10 bases between. Germline CDR1 and CDR2: DFQATT and SNEGSKA (reference sequence).

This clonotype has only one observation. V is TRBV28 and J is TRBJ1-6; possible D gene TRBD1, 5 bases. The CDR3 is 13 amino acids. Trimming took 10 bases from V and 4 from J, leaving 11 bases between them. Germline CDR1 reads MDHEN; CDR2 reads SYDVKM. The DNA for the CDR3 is TGTGCCACCCGACAGACATATAATTCACCCCTCCACTTT. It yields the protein CATRQTYNSPLHF.

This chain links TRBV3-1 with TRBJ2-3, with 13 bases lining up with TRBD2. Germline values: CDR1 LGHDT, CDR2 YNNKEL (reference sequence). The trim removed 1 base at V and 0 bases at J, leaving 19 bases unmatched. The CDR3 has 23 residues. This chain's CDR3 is CASSQAYTPGLAGTSFSTDTQYF. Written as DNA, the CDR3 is TGTGCCAGCAGCCAAGCGTACACACCGGGACTAGCGGGAACCTCTTTTAGCACAGATACGCAGTATTTT.